This T cell receptor (beta chain) was identified in a study of blood T cells in healthy people across ages. Individuals who donated were healthy Caucasians from Russia aged roughly 6 to 100. PBMCs were isolated at a quantity of at least 7 million per sample. For this clonotype: Its antigen is unknown. With a much larger clone just one base away, this may be a read error.

Combining a sample-barcoded 5' primer with a J-beta primer mix, a second PCR ran for about 6 to 12 cycles. TCRdb re-analysed the 5' RACE reads in MiXCR, keeping a single row per CDR3 protein. The sample includes about 1.7 million distinct CDR3 sequences, under 30% seen only once; the top ten take 7% to 9%. Study results and caveats: Greater diversity and more naive CD4+ cells were seen in long-lived donors than in aged donors.

The material sequenced was blood. The TCR was taken from a woman in her thirties in good health.

CDR3 residues: CASIPAGARCEQYF. The DNA of the CDR3 is TGTGCCAGCATCCCAGCGGGGGCCCGCTGCGAGCAGTACTTC. The chain carries TRBV28 and TRBJ2-4; 8 bases are shared with TRBD2. The J call is uncertain, as TRBJ2-7 better fits the DNA end. The CDR3 extends over 14 amino acids. The germline V gene has CDR1 MDHEN and CDR2 SYDVKM.